This T cell receptor (beta chain) was profiled in a study of T cells in Graves' hyperthyroidism and ophthalmopathy (dated by TCRdb to about 2019). Background on the whole study: To identify distinguishing TCR V-J signatures, a discovery cohort of some 100 patients was used, comprising some 43 with Graves' ophthalmopathy and 57 with stable Graves' hyperthyroidism. Prospective prediction of ophthalmopathy was tested in an independent validation cohort of some 20 hyperthyroidism patients and 15 to 17 patients who later progressed to ophthalmopathy. The roughly 100 discovery patients were divided at random into training and test sets in a 7:3 ratio. In addition, the study compared T-cell repertoires in thyroid tissue and in blood from 6 or 7 Graves' hyperthyroidism patients. After sampling, hyperthyroidism patients received methimazole starting at 30 mg daily, and ophthalmopathy patients received high-dose intravenous methylprednisolone. The paper describes TCR Vbeta CDR3 sequencing of 140 or so peripheral blood samples, made up of 43 ophthalmopathy patients, roughly 80 hyperthyroidism patients and 17 progressor patients. Summary of the overall study and its limitations: In validation, the model predicted progression to ophthalmopathy a median of about 6.8 months before onset, with approximately 70% sensitivity and almost 75% specificity. Most expanded thyroid clonotypes (frequency above 0.001) were also detected in blood, a finding suggesting that blood repertoires may reflect thyroid immune responses. No statistical method was used to fix the sample size in advance, and group allocation was not hidden from the investigators. A 13 V-J signature model separated ophthalmopathy from stable hyperthyroidism, with about 88% sensitivity and approximately 81% specificity in cross-validation and 80%/75% in testing.

On this clonotype: Its antigen has not been determined. The record has no base qualities; no much larger clone is one base away.

Patients with uncontrolled infections, other autoimmune diseases, pregnancy or lactation were excluded. Diagnoses relied on clinical symptoms, serum thyroxine and TRAb, thyroid ultrasound and orbital computed tomography. Total RNA was extracted with Trizol reagent, and quality was checked on an Agilent 2100 Bioanalyzer. Amplification of TCR beta CDR3 regions was carried out from RNA transcripts. The first round of RT-PCR for the TCR CDR3 was performed with the HTBI primer set and the Qiagen OneStep RT-PCR kit. The libraries were constructed in a second round of multiplex PCR and then size-selected and purified. Libraries were sequenced paired-end with 100 bp reads on an Illumina HiSeq2000. The published analysis was carried out like this. SOAPnuke was used to process the raw data, with reads discarded if the reads contained adapters or uncalled bases, had a mean Phred below 15, or lacked an exact constant-primer or identifier match. COPE v1.2.5 was used to merge high-quality paired reads, and clonotypes were defined as unique nucleotide sequences. MiTCR v1.1 was used to align the clonotypes against IMGT TRBV, TRBD and TRBJ reference segments. The analysis was restricted to V-J combinations with a frequency above 0.0001, which together covered 99.2% of the repertoires. The TCS score was defined as the ratio of F50 (clonal expansion) to E x V (chaos), calculated using BLOSUM62-based TCRdist between CDR3 peptides within each V-J. Welch's t-statistics and random forest reduced around 550 V-J features to fewer than 15, which were used in a naive Bayes classifier (R e1071). The similarity between thyroid and blood repertoires was quantified using the Morisita-Horn index. The public reads were run again by TCRdb, first through fastp at Q25 and then through MiXCR, and only productive beta chains were kept. Each record represents a unique CDR3 protein, reported with the most common genes and DNA among its rows. The V and J calls here are based on TCRdb, not the publication. This sample lists roughly 510,000 distinct CDR3 sequences; about 45% were detected once. About 45% of the sample comes from the top ten.

The source of this sequence is an adult woman with Graves' disease, either hyperthyroidism or ophthalmopathy (not recorded which). Sequences were obtained from peripheral blood or thyroid tissue (not recorded which).

The sequenced DNA: TGTGCCATCAGGGGAGGACAGGAGAGACCAACGAGCTCCTATAATTCACCCCTCCACTTT. The translation is CAIRGGQERPTSSYNSPLHF. The chain was built from TRBV10-3 and TRBJ1-6; 7 middle bases align to TRBD1. The CDR3, from cysteine to phenylalanine, totals 20 residues. Just CDR3 DNA is preserved here, 60 bases in frame from base 1. From the germline V gene, CDR1 is ENHRY and CDR2 is SYGVKD. Ends trimmed: V by 6 bases, J by 0 bases; bases unmatched to a gene: 17.